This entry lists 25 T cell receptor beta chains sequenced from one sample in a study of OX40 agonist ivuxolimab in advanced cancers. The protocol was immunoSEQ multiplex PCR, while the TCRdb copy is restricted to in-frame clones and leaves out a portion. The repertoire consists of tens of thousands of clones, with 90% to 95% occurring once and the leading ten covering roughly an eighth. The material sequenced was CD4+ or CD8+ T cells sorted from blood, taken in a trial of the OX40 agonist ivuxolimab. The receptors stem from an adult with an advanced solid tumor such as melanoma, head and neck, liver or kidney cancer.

For the CDR3, the DNA is TGTGCCCAACCCGTGGGGGGGGCTCGTGAGCAGTACTTC. It codes for CAQPVGGAREQYF. V usage is TRBV7-9 and J usage is TRBJ2-7, with D tentatively TRBD2 (7 bases). The CDR3 is 13 residues long. V lost 11 bases, J lost 7 bases, and 21 bases lay in between. Germline V CDR1 and CDR2: SEHNR, FQNEAQ (reference sequence).

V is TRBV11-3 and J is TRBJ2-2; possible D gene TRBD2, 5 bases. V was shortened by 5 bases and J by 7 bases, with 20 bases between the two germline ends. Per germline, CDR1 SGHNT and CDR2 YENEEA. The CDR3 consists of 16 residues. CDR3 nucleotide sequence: TGTGCCAGCAGCCCCACGTTTGTGGGAGATGTCGGGGAGCTGTTTTTT. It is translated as CASSPTFVGDVGELFF.

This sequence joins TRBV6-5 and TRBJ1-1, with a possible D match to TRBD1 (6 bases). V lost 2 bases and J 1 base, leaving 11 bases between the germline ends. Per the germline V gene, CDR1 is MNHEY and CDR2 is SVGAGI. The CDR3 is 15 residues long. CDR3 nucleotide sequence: TGTGCCAGCAGTTACGACGGGGGGCGGAACACTGAAGCTTTCTTT. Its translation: CASSYDGGRNTEAFF.

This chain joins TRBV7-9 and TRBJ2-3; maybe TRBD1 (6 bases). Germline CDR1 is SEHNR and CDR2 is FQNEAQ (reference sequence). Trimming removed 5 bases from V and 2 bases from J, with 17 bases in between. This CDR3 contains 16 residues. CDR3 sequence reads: CASSPSGTSPTDTQYF. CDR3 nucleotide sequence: TGTGCCAGCAGCCCCTCCGGGACAAGCCCCACAGATACGCAGTATTTT.

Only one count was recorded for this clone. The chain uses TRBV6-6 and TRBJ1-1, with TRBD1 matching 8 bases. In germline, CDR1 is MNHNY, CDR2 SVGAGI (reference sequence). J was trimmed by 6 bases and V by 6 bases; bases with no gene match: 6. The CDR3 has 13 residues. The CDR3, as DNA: TGTGCCAGCAGCCCCACAGGGGGTGCTGAAGCTTTCTTT. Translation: CASSPTGGAEAFF.

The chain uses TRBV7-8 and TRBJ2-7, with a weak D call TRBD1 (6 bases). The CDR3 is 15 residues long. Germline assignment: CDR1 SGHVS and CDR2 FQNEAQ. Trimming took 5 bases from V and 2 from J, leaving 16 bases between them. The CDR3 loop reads CASSLFRDKTYEQYF. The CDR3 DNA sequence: TGTGCCAGCAGCCTCTTCAGGGACAAGACCTACGAGCAGTACTTC.

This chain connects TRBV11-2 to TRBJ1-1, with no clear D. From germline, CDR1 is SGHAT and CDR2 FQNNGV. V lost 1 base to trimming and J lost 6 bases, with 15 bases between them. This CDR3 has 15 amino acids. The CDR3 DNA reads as TGTGCCAGCAGCTTAGTCTCGGATTTTCTGGCTGAAGCTTTCTTT. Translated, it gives CASSLVSDFLAEAFF.

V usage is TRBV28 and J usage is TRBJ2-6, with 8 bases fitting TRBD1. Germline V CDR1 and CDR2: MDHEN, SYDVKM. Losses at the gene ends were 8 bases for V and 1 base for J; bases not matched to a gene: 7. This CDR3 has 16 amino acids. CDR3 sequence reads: CASLDRAQSGANVLTF. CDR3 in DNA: TGTGCCAGCTTGGACAGGGCTCAATCTGGGGCCAACGTCCTGACTTTC.

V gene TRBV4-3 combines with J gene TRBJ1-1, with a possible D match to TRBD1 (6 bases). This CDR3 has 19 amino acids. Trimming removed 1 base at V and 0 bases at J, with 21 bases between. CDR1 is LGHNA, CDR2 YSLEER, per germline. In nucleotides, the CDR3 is TGCGCCAGCAGCCAAGGGCCCTCGGGGGCCGGTGGAATGAACACTGAAGCTTTCTTT. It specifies CASSQGPSGAGGMNTEAFF.

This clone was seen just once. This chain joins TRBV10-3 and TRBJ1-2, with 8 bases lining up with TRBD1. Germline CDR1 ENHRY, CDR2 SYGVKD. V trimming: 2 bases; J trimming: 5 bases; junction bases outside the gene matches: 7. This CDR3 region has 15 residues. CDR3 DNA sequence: TGTGCCATCAGTGAGACGGACAGGGCACAATATGGCTACACCTTC. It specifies CAISETDRAQYGYTF.

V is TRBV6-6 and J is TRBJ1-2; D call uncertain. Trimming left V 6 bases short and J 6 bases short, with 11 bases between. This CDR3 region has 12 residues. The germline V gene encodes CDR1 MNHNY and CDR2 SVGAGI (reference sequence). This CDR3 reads CASSIGPNGYTF. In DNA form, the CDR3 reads TGTGCCAGCAGCATCGGGCCTAATGGCTACACCTTC.

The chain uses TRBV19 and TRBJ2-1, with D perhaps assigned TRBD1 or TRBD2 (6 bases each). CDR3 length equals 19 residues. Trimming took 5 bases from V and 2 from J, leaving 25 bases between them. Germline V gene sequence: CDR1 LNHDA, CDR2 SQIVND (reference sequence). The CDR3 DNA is TGTGCCAGTAGTCCCTTAGGGGGAGGCCGAAAAAGACCCTACAATGAGCAGTTCTTC. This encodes CASSPLGGGRKRPYNEQFF.

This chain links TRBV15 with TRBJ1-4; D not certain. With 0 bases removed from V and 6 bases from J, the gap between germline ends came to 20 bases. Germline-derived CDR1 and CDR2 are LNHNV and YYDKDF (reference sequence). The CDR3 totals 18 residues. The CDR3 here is CATSRDPRVQAPHEKLFF. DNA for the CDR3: TGTGCCACCAGCAGAGATCCACGGGTCCAGGCGCCCCATGAAAAACTGTTTTTT.

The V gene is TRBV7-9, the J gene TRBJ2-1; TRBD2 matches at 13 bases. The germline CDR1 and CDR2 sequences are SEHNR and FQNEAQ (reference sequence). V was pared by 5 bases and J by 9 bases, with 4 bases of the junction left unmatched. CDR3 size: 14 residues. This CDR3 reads CASSQTSGRGEQFF. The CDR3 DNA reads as TGTGCCAGCAGCCAAACTAGCGGGAGGGGTGAGCAGTTCTTC.

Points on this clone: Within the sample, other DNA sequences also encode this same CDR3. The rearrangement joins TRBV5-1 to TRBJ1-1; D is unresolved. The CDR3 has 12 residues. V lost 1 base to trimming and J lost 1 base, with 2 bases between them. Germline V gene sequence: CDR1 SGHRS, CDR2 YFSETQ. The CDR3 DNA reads TGCGCCAGCAGCTTGACGAACACTGAAGCTTTCTTT. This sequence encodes CASSLTNTEAFF.

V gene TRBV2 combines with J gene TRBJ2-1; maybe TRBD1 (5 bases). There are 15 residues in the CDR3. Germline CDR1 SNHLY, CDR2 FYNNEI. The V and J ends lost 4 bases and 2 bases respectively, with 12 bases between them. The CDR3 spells CASSARARPYNEQFF. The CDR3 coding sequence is TGTGCCAGCAGTGCCAGGGCCCGCCCCTACAATGAGCAGTTCTTC.

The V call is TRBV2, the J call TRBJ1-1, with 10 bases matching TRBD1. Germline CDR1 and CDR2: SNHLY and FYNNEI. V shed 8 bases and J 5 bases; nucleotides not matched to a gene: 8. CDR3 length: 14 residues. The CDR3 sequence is CASCTGTGVTEAFF. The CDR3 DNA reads TGTGCCAGCTGCACCGGGACAGGGGTAACTGAAGCTTTCTTT.

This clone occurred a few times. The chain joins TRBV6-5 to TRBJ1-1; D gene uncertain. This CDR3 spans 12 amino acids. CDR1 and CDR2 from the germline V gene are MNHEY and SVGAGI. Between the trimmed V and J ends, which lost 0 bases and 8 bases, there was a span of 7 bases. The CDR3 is CASSYSNGEAFF. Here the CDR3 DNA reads TGTGCCAGCAGTTACTCGAATGGAGAAGCTTTCTTT.

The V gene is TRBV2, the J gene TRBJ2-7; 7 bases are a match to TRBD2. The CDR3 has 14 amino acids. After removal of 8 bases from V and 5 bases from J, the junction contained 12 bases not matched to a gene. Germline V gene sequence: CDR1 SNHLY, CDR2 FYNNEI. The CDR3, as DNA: TGTGCCAGCTTCGGGGCGGGGGTTGGACACGAGCAGTACTTC. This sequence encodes CASFGAGVGHEQYF.

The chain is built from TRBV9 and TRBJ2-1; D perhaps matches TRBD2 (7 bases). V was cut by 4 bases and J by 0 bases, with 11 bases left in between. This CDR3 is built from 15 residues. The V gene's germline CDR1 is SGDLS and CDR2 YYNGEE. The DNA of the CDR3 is TGTGCCAGCAGCCGAGGGGGGGACTCCTACAATGAGCAGTTCTTC. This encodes CASSRGGDSYNEQFF.

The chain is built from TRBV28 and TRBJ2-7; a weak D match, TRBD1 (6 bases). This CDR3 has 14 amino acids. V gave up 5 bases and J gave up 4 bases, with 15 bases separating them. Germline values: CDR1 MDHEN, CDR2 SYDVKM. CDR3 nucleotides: TGTGCCAGCAGTACGATTCCCACAGGGTACGAGCAGTACTTC. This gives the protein CASSTIPTGYEQYF.

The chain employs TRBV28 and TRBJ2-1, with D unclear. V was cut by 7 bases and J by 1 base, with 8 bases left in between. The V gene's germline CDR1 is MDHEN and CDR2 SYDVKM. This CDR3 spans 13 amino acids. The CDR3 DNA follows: TGTGCCAGCACCTCGGGTTCCTACAATGAGCAGTTCTTC. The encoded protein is CASTSGSYNEQFF.

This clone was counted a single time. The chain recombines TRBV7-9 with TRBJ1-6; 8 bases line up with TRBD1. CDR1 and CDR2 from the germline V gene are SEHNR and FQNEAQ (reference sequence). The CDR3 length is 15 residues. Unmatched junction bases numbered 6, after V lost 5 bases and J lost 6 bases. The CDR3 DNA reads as TGTGCCAGCAGCGGACCACAGGGGGGTAATTCACCCCTCCACTTT. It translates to CASSGPQGGNSPLHF.

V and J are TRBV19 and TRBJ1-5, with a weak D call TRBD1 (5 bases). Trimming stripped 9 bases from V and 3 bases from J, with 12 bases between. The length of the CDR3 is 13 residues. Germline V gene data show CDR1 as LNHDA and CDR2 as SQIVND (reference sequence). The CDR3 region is CASWGGYNQPQHF. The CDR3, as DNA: TGTGCCAGCTGGGGGGGGTACAATCAGCCCCAGCATTTT.

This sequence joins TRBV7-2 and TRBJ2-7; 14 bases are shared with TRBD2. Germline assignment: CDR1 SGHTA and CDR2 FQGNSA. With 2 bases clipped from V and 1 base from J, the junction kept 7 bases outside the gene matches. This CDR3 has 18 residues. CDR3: CASSLMGLAGAFSYEQYF. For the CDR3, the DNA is TGTGCCAGCAGCTTAATGGGACTAGCGGGGGCCTTTTCCTACGAGCAGTACTTC.